This is a list of T cell receptor beta chains from one sample in a study of T cell clusters in autoimmune cytopenias. Reprocessing the multiplex PCR reads, TCRdb reports a single entry for every CDR3 protein and omits DNA. This sample lists about 1,500 distinct CDR3 sequences; its ten largest clones have approximately 50%. The same data also contributed to another study, on T cell repertoires in aging, cancer and after chemotherapy.

The sample comprised peripheral blood. The receptors come from a human donor with chronic lymphocytic leukemia. The CDR3 runs from the conserved cysteine through the conserved F or W. Only part of the rows carry a size: once, few, many, or a class if the clone is expanded.

j_call: TRBJ1-5
clone_size: medium-sized
v_call: TRBV6-6
cdr3_aa: CASSSLDGNQPQHF

j_call: TRBJ2-5
clone_size: medium-sized
v_call: TRBV6-6
cdr3_aa: CATGDTQQETQYF

j_call: TRBJ2-5
clone_size: medium-sized
v_call: TRBV6-5
cdr3_aa: CASSGSGTETQYF

j_call: TRBJ2-7
clone_size: medium-sized
v_call: TRBV6-2/TRBV6-3
cdr3_aa: CASSWNREYEQYF

j_call: TRBJ2-7
clone_size: .
v_call: TRBV5-1
cdr3_aa: CASRIGTGSYEQYF

j_call: TRBJ2-2
clone_size: medium-sized
v_call: TRBV7-2
cdr3_aa: CASTRGGGTGELFF

j_call: TRBJ2-7
clone_size: medium-sized
v_call: TRBV20-1
cdr3_aa: CSAMNREPPSSYEQYF

j_call: TRBJ1-2
clone_size: .
v_call: TRBV24-1
cdr3_aa: CATSEIGTGGGYTF

j_call: TRBJ2-7
clone_size: medium-sized
v_call: TRBV6-6
cdr3_aa: CASSSRQGAGEQYF

j_call: TRBJ2-5
clone_size: medium-sized
v_call: TRBV30
cdr3_aa: CAWSRLAGPQETQYF

j_call: TRBJ2-7
clone_size: .
v_call: TRBV28
cdr3_aa: CASSFGQNSYEQYF

j_call: TRBJ2-1
clone_size: .
v_call: TRBV28
cdr3_aa: CASSLTDDEQFF

j_call: TRBJ2-1
clone_size: medium-sized
v_call: TRBV24-1
cdr3_aa: CATSDLQGTGINEQFF

j_call: TRBJ2-1
clone_size: medium-sized
v_call: TRBV7-9
cdr3_aa: CASSPDFSNEQFF

j_call: TRBJ1-1
clone_size: medium-sized
v_call: TRBV6-5
cdr3_aa: CASSYGQGLNTEAFF

j_call: TRBJ1-2
clone_size: .
v_call: TRBV14
cdr3_aa: CASSPPGQALYGYTF

j_call: TRBJ2-3
clone_size: medium-sized
v_call: TRBV20-1
cdr3_aa: CSARGQGLAASTDTQYF

j_call: TRBJ2-1
clone_size: .
v_call: TRBV7-9
cdr3_aa: CASSSLGTSEQFF

j_call: TRBJ2-7
clone_size: medium-sized
v_call: TRBV20-1
cdr3_aa: CSSGTSGQQYF

j_call: TRBJ2-1
clone_size: medium-sized
v_call: TRBV10-2
cdr3_aa: CASSKGPGGEQFF

j_call: TRBJ1-1
clone_size: .
v_call: TRBV28
cdr3_aa: CASSLADTEAFF